Reported below is one T cell receptor beta chain. Unstimulated regulatory T cells (CD4+CD25+CD127-), CD4+CD25- non-regulatory cells, CD4 and CD8 cells were FACS-sorted from thawed PBMCs. TCRdb's copy holds only in-frame clones and misses some; the assay was immunoSEQ multiplex PCR. The sample records tens of thousands of clones, roughly 89% being singletons. CDR3 size: 14 residues. V gave up 2 bases and J gave up 8 bases, with 13 bases separating them. Per germline, CDR1 SEHNR and CDR2 FQNEAQ (reference sequence). The entry originates in a study of Tregs in tolerant kidney transplant recipients. The chain employs TRBV7-9 and TRBJ2-1; unclear D gene. This clonotype was sampled from a human donor who received a combined kidney and bone marrow transplant. Sample: CD4+ T cells from blood, taken before the transplant. In DNA form, the CDR3 reads TGTGCCAGCAGCTTAATTGGAGCCTTAGATGAGCAGTTCTTC. Translation: CASSLIGALDEQFF.